This T cell receptor beta chain was recovered during a study of blood T cell repertoires in COVID-19. The overall study: The United States, Italy and Spain provided the acute and convalescent COVID-19 samples. PBMCs, B-cell-depleted T cells, or T cells provided the cDNA or gDNA that made up the material.

This CDR3 has 14 amino acids. The germline CDR1 and CDR2 sequences are MNHNS and SASEGT. V lost 3 bases to trimming and J lost 5 bases, with 14 bases between them. This clone appeared a single time. As handled by the study authors: Amplified reference gene primers provided the basis for estimating nucleated cell counts. Only in-frame clones appear in the TCRdb table, and some are missing; sequencing was by immunoSEQ multiplex PCR. For V, J and clone size, that table is used; D and trimming come from the DNA. The table has roughly 120,000 clones, 70% to 90% seen once; the top ten hold roughly 2.4%. The chain couples TRBV6-1 to TRBJ2-7; a possible D gene is TRBD1 (7 bases). This TCR was recovered from a man aged 25-45 years with acute or convalescent COVID-19. The sample consisted of peripheral blood. This chain's CDR3 is CASSDRQGGDEQYF. DNA for the CDR3: TGTGCCAGCAGTGATCGACAGGGAGGTGACGAGCAGTACTTC.